The entry below gives a single T cell receptor beta chain sequence along with its context. With 2 bases removed from V and 3 bases from J, the gap between germline ends came to 16 bases. Germline-derived CDR1 and CDR2 are SGHDT and YYEEEE. The CDR3 loop spans 16 amino acids. For the second PCR, which ran for about 6 to 11 cycles, a sample-barcoded 5' primer and a J-beta primer mix were used. MiXCR, run by TCRdb on the 5' RACE reads, gives a single entry per CDR3 protein. The table has roughly 730,000 distinct CDR3 sequences, approximately 53% seen once. The data originate from a study of blood T cells in healthy people across ages.

What was sequenced was blood. The TCR comes from a man between 40 and 49 years old in good health. The chain couples TRBV5-6 to TRBJ2-3; possible D gene TRBD2, 6 bases. The CDR3: CASSFLPGVFTDTQYF. The CDR3 nucleotides are TGTGCCAGCAGCTTCCTCCCGGGAGTGTTTACAGATACGCAGTATTTT.